This entry lists 21 T cell receptor beta chains sequenced from one sample in a study of T-cell memory formation after mild COVID-19. TCRdb passed the 5' RACE reads through MiXCR, listing each CDR3 protein once. The data hold about 400,000 distinct CDR3 sequences, with about 16% observed a single time. The source material was PBMCs or a T cell subset sorted from them (not recorded which). These receptors all come from a man between 18 and 35 years old who had mild COVID-19 (a few samples of this study predate the infection). Cell type and time point are not known.

CDR3 amino acids: CASSYGSGRDTEAFF. In DNA, the CDR3 is TGTGCCAGCAGTTACGGGTCGGGAAGGGACACTGAAGCTTTCTTT. The V gene is TRBV6-5, the J gene TRBJ1-1, with D unresolved. This CDR3 spans 15 amino acids. Looked up from germline, CDR1 is MNHEY and CDR2 is SVGAGI. V was shortened by 2 bases and J by 3 bases, with 13 bases between the two germline ends.

The V and J genes are TRBV10-3 and TRBJ2-7; 7 nucleotides line up with TRBD1. The length of the CDR3 is 12 residues. CDR1 is ENHRY and CDR2 is SYGVKD in the germline V gene. Unmatched junction bases numbered 6, after V lost 9 bases and J lost 4 bases. The CDR3 nucleotides are TGTGCCATAAGGGACAGAGAATACGAGCAGTACTTC. Translation: CAIRDREYEQYF.

This clonotype was seen ten or more times. The gene calls are TRBV6-6 and TRBJ1-2; unclear D gene. Germline CDR1 reads MNHNY; CDR2 reads SVGAGI (reference sequence). This CDR3 region has 17 residues. The V end lost 0 bases, the J end lost 2 bases, and 16 bases lay between the germline ends. The CDR3 sequence: CASSYSIGSGSNYGYTF. The CDR3 coding sequence is TGTGCCAGCAGTTACTCGATTGGCTCAGGAAGCAACTATGGCTACACCTTC.

This clonotype was observed many times. The rearrangement uses TRBV5-1 and TRBJ1-1; no clear D gene. CDR1 is SGHRS and CDR2 is YFSETQ in the germline V gene. This CDR3 is built from 14 residues. V lost 4 bases to trimming and J lost 4 bases, with 14 bases between them. DNA of the CDR3: TGCGCCAGCAGCGTTGGTGGGTTTTCCACTGAAGCTTTCTTT. This sequence encodes CASSVGGFSTEAFF.

There are a few counts of this clonotype. The rearrangement uses TRBV7-2 and TRBJ1-1; maybe TRBD1 (5 bases). This CDR3 comprises 16 residues. Per the germline V gene, CDR1 is SGHTA and CDR2 is FQGNSA. V was trimmed by 5 bases and J by 0 bases, leaving 16 bases between them. This CDR3 is CASSLGTSRMNTEAFF. Here the CDR3 DNA reads TGTGCCAGCAGCCTCGGGACTTCCCGCATGAACACTGAAGCTTTCTTT.

This clonotype has only a few counts. V is TRBV12-3 or TRBV12-4 and J is TRBJ1-5; TRBD1 might be the D (5 bases). This CDR3 region has 14 residues. Trimming shortened V by 2 bases and J by 5 bases, and 10 bases separated the two germline ends. The CDR3 DNA follows: TGTGCCAGCAGTTTAAGAGGGGAGCATCAGCCCCAGCATTTT. It specifies CASSLRGEHQPQHF.

This chain connects TRBV7-2 to TRBJ1-5; D perhaps matches TRBD1 (6 bases). Germline V gene sequence: CDR1 SGHTA, CDR2 FQGNSA. CDR3 size: 14 residues. Deletions cut 4 bases from V and 7 bases from J, with 14 bases between. The CDR3 DNA reads as TGTGCCAGCAGCTACGATGGGGGCCGGCAGCCCCAGCATTTT. It is translated as CASSYDGGRQPQHF.

This clonotype was counted between two and nine times. CDR3 in DNA: TGTGCCACCAGCAGAACCCGGGACAGGGCCAAAAACATTCAGTACTTC. It codes for CATSRTRDRAKNIQYF. V and J are TRBV15 and TRBJ2-4, with 8 nucleotides matching TRBD1. The CDR3 contains 16 residues. The J segment lost 1 base and the V segment lost 2 bases, leaving 4 bases of the junction unmatched. Germline V gene lookup returns CDR1 LNHNV and CDR2 YYDKDF (reference sequence).

This chain connects TRBV12-3 or TRBV12-4 to TRBJ1-2; tentative D call: TRBD1 (6 bases). The CDR3 length is 12 residues. V lost 6 bases and J lost 5, with 10 bases in between. CDR3 sequence (DNA): TGTGCCAGCAGCGAACAGGGATATGGCTACACCTTC. The encoded protein is CASSEQGYGYTF.

This clonotype was seen a handful of times. J is TRBJ2-7 and V is TRBV5-5; 8 bases align to TRBD1. The CDR3 is made up of 15 amino acids. Germline assignment: CDR1 SGHKS and CDR2 YYEKEE (reference sequence). Unmatched junction bases numbered 5, after V lost 3 bases and J lost 0 bases. This CDR3 is CASSSGQGGSYEQYV. CDR3 DNA sequence: TGTGCCAGCAGCTCTGGACAGGGAGGCTCCTACGAGCAGTACGTC.

This chain links TRBV7-9 with TRBJ1-1, with no clear D. Trimming took 5 bases from V and 2 from J, leaving 0 bases between them. CDR3 length equals 10 residues. Germline CDR1 and CDR2: SEHNR and FQNEAQ (reference sequence). CDR3 sequence reads: CASSNTEAFF. The CDR3 nucleotides are TGTGCCAGCAGCAACACTGAAGCTTTCTTT. Variable domain in full (rest from reference TRBV7-9 and TRBJ1-1): DTGVSQNPRHKITKRGQNVTFRCDPISEHNRLYWYRQTLGQGPEFLTYFQNEAQLEKSRLLSDRFSAERPKGSFSTLEIQRTEQGDSAMYLCASSNTEAFFGQGTRLTVV.

The chain links TRBV5-1 to TRBJ2-5, with 7 bases identical to TRBD2. This CDR3 is 15 amino acids long. CDR1 SGHRS and CDR2 YFSETQ come from the germline V gene. J gave up 2 bases and V 0 bases, and 4 bases lay outside the gene matches. The CDR3 loop reads CASSLAASGQETQYF. CDR3 nucleotides: TGCGCCAGCAGCTTGGCCGCTAGCGGTCAAGAGACCCAGTACTTC. The whole variable domain, remainder taken from reference TRBV5-1 and TRBJ2-5, is KAGVTQTPRYLIKTRGQQVTLSCSPISGHRSVSWYQQTPGQGLQFLFEYFSETQRNKGNFPGRFSGRQFSNSRSEMNVSTLELGDSALYLCASSLAASGQETQYFGPGTRLLVL.

This clonotype has just a few counts. The chain uses TRBV7-3 and TRBJ1-1; D is unresolved. The CDR3 has 14 residues. V was trimmed by 3 bases and J by 8 bases, leaving 16 bases between them. Germline lookup yields CDR1 SGHTA and CDR2 FQGTGA. The CDR3 DNA is TGTGCCAGCAGCTTTACATCTAGTTCTGTGGAAGCTTTCTTT. This codes for CASSFTSSSVEAFF.

V usage is TRBV5-5 and J usage is TRBJ1-1; the D gene is possibly TRBD1 (5 bases). Germline CDR1 and CDR2: SGHKS and YYEKEE (reference sequence). V lost 5 bases and J lost 0, with 14 bases in between. The CDR3 sequence is 15 residues long. CDR3: CASRDRAYMNTEAFF. The DNA for the CDR3 is TGTGCCAGCAGAGACAGAGCTTACATGAACACTGAAGCTTTCTTT.

This chain links TRBV5-1 with TRBJ2-2, with D uncertain. CDR3 length: 15 amino acids. V was pared by 1 base and J by 2 bases, with 9 bases between. In germline, CDR1 is SGHRS, CDR2 YFSETQ. This CDR3 reads CASSLRQLNTGELFF. In DNA form, the CDR3 reads TGCGCCAGCAGCTTGCGGCAGCTAAACACCGGGGAGCTGTTTTTT. Drawing the rest from reference TRBV5-1 and TRBJ2-2, the complete variable domain is KAGVTQTPRYLIKTRGQQVTLSCSPISGHRSVSWYQQTPGQGLQFLFEYFSETQRNKGNFPGRFSGRQFSNSRSEMNVSTLELGDSALYLCASSLRQLNTGELFFGEGSRLTVL.

There are a few counts of this clonotype. The chain couples TRBV14 to TRBJ1-6, with D uncertain. V gave up 1 base and J gave up 5 bases, with 6 bases separating them. CDR1 is SGHDN, CDR2 FVKESK, per germline. This CDR3 region has 14 residues. CDR3 loop: CASSQGRDNSPLHF. The CDR3 coding sequence is TGTGCCAGCAGCCAAGGCAGAGATAATTCACCCCTCCACTTT.

The rearrangement joins TRBV6-6 to TRBJ1-5; D is possibly TRBD1 (5 bases). CDR1 MNHNY and CDR2 SVGAGI come from the germline V gene (reference sequence). CDR3 length equals 15 residues. Deletions cut 2 bases from V and 7 bases from J, with 15 bases between. The CDR3 sequence: CASSYTGRARQPQHF. In DNA, the CDR3 is TGTGCCAGCAGTTACACGGGGCGTGCGCGCCAGCCCCAGCATTTT.

In this sample, this clonotype turned up many times. The chain recombines TRBV7-9 with TRBJ2-3; 9 nucleotides align to TRBD1. This CDR3 region has 17 residues. CDR1 and CDR2 (germline): SEHNR, FQNEAQ (reference sequence). The junction had 11 bases not matched to a gene; V was cut back by 2 bases and J by 5 bases. The chain's CDR3 is CASSLPLGQGIEDTQYF. The CDR3 nucleotides are TGTGCCAGCAGCTTACCCCTTGGACAGGGGATAGAAGATACGCAGTATTTT.

This clonotype occurred a few times. The chain couples TRBV20-1 to TRBJ1-1; TRBD1 might be the D (6 bases). The CDR3 sequence is 14 residues long. V shed 3 bases and J shed 3 bases, with 14 bases lying between them. Per germline, CDR1 DFQATT and CDR2 SNEGSKA (reference sequence). DNA for the CDR3: TGCAGTGCTAGTAAGGGCGGGGGGCACACTGAAGCTTTCTTT. Translated: CSASKGGGHTEAFF.

The chain combines TRBV7-2 with TRBJ2-1; D is unresolved. There are 13 residues in the CDR3. The germline CDR1 and CDR2 sequences are SGHTA and FQGNSA. The V gene lost 10 bases and the J gene lost 3 bases, with 13 bases spanning the gap. The CDR3 region has the DNA TGTGCCATCGAGGATAGAAACTACAATGAGCAGTTCTTC. Its protein is CAIEDRNYNEQFF.

This clonotype was counted many times. This chain uses TRBV4-1 with TRBJ1-1, with D possibly being TRBD1 (5 bases). Trimming left V 0 bases short and J 6 bases short, with 17 bases between. The CDR3 is 16 amino acids. The V gene's germline CDR1 is MGHRA and CDR2 YSYEKL. The CDR3 bases are TGCGCCAGCAGCCAAGAGTTGGGAGGCCGGGGGGCTGAAGCTTTCTTT. This sequence encodes CASSQELGGRGAEAFF.